This T cell receptor beta chain was found in a study of cytomegalovirus exposure and HLA in healthy donors. The ends were cut back, 8 bases at V and 6 bases at J, with 9 bases in the middle. Looked up from germline, CDR1 is LNHDA and CDR2 is SQIVND (reference sequence). The CDR3 sequence is 11 residues long. General study points: Specific recognition of CMV antigens was confirmed in vitro for a few chains (all CMV-associated). Rare TCR sequences predominated, though certain public TCRs were found in many donors. Reports showed the classifier diagnosing cytomegalovirus status with high specificity and sensitivity.

Assay used: immunoSEQ multiplex PCR; TCRdb lists only in-frame clones, some missing. The sample has roughly 59,000 clones, about 91% seen once. Notes on this clone: Antigen specificity is unknown.

The source material was PBMCs. This receptor was obtained from a man aged 18 to 35 in good health and CMV-seropositive. J is TRBJ2-3 and V is TRBV19; perhaps TRBD2 as D (5 bases). CDR3 sequence: CASQVADTQYF. In DNA, the CDR3 is TGTGCCAGTCAAGTAGCGGATACGCAGTATTTT.